This T cell receptor beta chain was recorded in a study of technical replicates of blood from several donors. Germline V gene sequence: CDR1 SGHTA, CDR2 FQGTGA. This CDR3 contains 13 residues. V dropped 2 bases and J dropped 6; count of bases not matched to a gene: 3. Data came from immunoSEQ multiplex PCR; TCRdb stores just in-frame clones and leaves some out. The table records about 80,000 clones, more than 85% of them present only once. The receptor was derived from a human donor in good health. The sequenced sample was T cells isolated from PBMCs. This chain joins TRBV7-3 and TRBJ2-7; TRBD1 agrees at 8 bases. CDR3 loop: CASSLGQGLEQYF. The CDR3 DNA follows: TGTGCCAGCAGCTTAGGACAGGGCCTCGAGCAGTACTTC.